Listed below are T cell receptor beta chains from one sample, sequenced in a study of blood T cells in healthy people across ages. TCRdb re-derived calls from the 5' RACE reads in MiXCR, one entry per CDR3 protein. There are 1,500,000 or so distinct CDR3 sequences in the sample; approximately 59% occur only once, and roughly 6.3% lies in the top ten. Material for sequencing was blood. Receptors were obtained from a man between 18 and 29 years old in good health. Both conserved end residues are part of each CDR3. The order of the fields is CDR3 length, V gene, clone size, J gene, D gene, CDR3 protein, CDR3 DNA. The D gene is left open where the match is weak. Not all rows give a size; the values are once, few, many and, for expanded clones, a class.

12,TRBV29-1,-,TRBJ2-7,TRBD1,CSVGQGRNGQYF,TGCAGCGTCGGACAGGGAAGGAACGGGCAGTACTTC
16,TRBV4-1,-,TRBJ2-1,TRBD1,CASSQVAGQGYNEQFF,TGCGCCAGCAGCCAAGTGGCGGGACAGGGGTACAATGAGCAGTTCTTC
14,TRBV7-2,-,TRBJ1-2,-,CASSLDRGTYGYTF,TGTGCCAGCAGCTTAGATCGCGGGACCTATGGCTACACCTTC
14,TRBV6-5,once,TRBJ2-5,-,CASSCSKGGETQYF,TGTGCCAGCAGTTGCTCGAAGGGGGGAGAGACCCAGTACTTC
15,TRBV5-5,-,TRBJ2-3,TRBD1,CASRQDRGTTDTQYF,TGTGCCAGCAGACAGGACAGGGGGACCACAGATACGCAGTATTTT
12,TRBV29-1,few,TRBJ2-5,-,CSVELRGETQYF,TGCAGCGTTGAACTGAGGGGGGAGACCCAGTACTTC
14,TRBV27,-,TRBJ2-1,TRBD2,CASGLGGSYNEQFF,TGTGCCAGCGGACTCGGGGGGTCCTACAATGAGCAGTTCTTC
13,TRBV5-1,-,TRBJ1-4,-,CASSLGPEEKLFF,TGCGCCAGCAGCTTGGGTCCGGAAGAAAAACTGTTTTTT
16,TRBV12-3/TRBV12-4,-,TRBJ2-3,TRBD2,CASSLVAGVYTDTQYF,TGTGCCAGCAGTTTGGTAGCGGGGGTATACACAGATACGCAGTATTTT
12,TRBV7-9,-,TRBJ2-7,-,CASSGTNYEQYF,TGTGCCAGCAGCGGGACAAACTACGAGCAGTACTTC
13,TRBV7-2,-,TRBJ2-2,-,CASSDFATAELFF,TGTGCCAGCAGTGATTTCGCCACCGCGGAGCTGTTTTTT
17,TRBV5-6,-,TRBJ2-5,TRBD2,CASSFELAGGPVETQYF,TGTGCCAGCAGCTTCGAACTAGCGGGGGGGCCTGTAGAGACCCAGTACTTC
16,TRBV3-1,-,TRBJ2-7,TRBD1,CASSPYPGTAVYEQYF,TGTGCCAGCAGCCCGTACCCCGGGACAGCAGTCTACGAGCAGTACTTC
16,TRBV5-1,-,TRBJ1-1,TRBD1,CASSFSGGLLNTEAFF,TGCGCCAGCAGCTTCTCAGGGGGTCTATTGAACACTGAAGCTTTCTTT
14,TRBV3-1,-,TRBJ2-7,-,CASSKSGESYEQYF,TGTGCCAGCAGCAAATCAGGGGAGTCGTACGAGCAGTACTTC
15,TRBV28,-,TRBJ2-1,TRBD2,CASSLPGGPNNEQFF,TGTGCCAGCAGTTTACCGGGAGGGCCAAACAATGAGCAGTTCTTC
17,TRBV7-2,-,TRBJ2-1,TRBD2,CASSLTGGASGGYEQFF,TGTGCCAGCAGCTTAACTGGCGGAGCTAGCGGGGGTTATGAGCAGTTCTTC
15,TRBV5-1,-,TRBJ2-7,-,CASSPYRASSYEQYF,TGCGCCAGCAGCCCCTACAGGGCCAGCTCCTACGAGCAGTACTTC
13,TRBV29-1,few,TRBJ2-7,-,CSVERQGGYEQYF,TGCAGCGTTGAGAGGCAGGGTGGCTACGAGCAGTACTTC
12,TRBV7-2,-,TRBJ2-7,-,CASGSTSYEQYF,TGTGCCAGCGGCTCTACCTCCTACGAGCAGTACTTC
15,TRBV12-5,-,TRBJ1-1,-,CASGLGPATNTEAFF,TGTGCTAGTGGTTTGGGTCCTGCCACGAACACTGAAGCTTTCTTT
14,TRBV20-1,once,TRBJ2-7,TRBD2,CSAREAAGIYEQYF,TGCAGTGCTAGAGAGGCAGCGGGAATCTACGAGCAGTACTTC